This TCR beta chain was profiled in a study of identical twins. This clonotype was counted many times. MiXCR, run by TCRdb on the 5' RACE reads, gives a single entry per CDR3 protein. In the table there are about 430,000 distinct CDR3 sequences, roughly 20% of which are singletons. There are 12 residues in the CDR3. Trimming shortened V by 8 bases and J by 6 bases, and 11 bases separated the two germline ends. The germline CDR1 and CDR2 sequences are MGHDK and SYGVNS. Sequencing was done on a sample of naive T cells sorted from blood. The receptor was derived from a man aged 45 to 65 in good health. The rearrangement uses TRBV25-1 and TRBJ2-1, with a weak D call TRBD2 (6 bases). CDR3 in amino acids: CASQTSINEQFF. The CDR3 DNA follows: TGTGCCAGCCAAACTAGCATCAATGAGCAGTTCTTC.